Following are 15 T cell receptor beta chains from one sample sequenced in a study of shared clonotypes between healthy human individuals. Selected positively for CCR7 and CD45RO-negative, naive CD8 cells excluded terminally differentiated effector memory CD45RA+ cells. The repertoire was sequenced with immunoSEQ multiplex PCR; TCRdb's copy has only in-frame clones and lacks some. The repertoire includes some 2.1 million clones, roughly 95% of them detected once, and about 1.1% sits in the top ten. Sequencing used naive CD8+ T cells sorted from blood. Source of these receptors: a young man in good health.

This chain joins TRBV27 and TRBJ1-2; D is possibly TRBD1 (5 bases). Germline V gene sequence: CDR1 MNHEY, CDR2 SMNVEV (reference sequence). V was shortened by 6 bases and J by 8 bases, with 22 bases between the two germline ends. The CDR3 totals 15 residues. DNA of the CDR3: TGTGCCAGCAGCCTGACAGACGATATTAGAGGAGGCTACACCTTC. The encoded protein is CASSLTDDIRGGYTF.

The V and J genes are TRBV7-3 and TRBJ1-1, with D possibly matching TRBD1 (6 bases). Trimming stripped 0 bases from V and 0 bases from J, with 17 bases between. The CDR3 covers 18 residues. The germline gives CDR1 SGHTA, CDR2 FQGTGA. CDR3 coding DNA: TGTGCCAGCAGCTTAACGATCGGACAGCGCCGTATGAACACTGAAGCTTTCTTT. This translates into CASSLTIGQRRMNTEAFF. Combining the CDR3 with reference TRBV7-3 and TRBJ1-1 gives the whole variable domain GAGVSQTPSNKVTEKGKYVELRCDPISGHTALYWYRQSLGQGPEFLIYFQGTGAADDSGLPNDRFFAVRPEGSVSTLKIQRTERGDSAVYLCASSLTIGQRRMNTEAFFGQGTRLTVV.

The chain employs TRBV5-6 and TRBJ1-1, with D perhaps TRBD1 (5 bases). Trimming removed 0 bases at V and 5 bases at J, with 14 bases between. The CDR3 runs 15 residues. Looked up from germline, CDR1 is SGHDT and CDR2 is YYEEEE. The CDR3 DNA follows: TGTGCCAGCAGCTTGGAGGGGTCAGGGCGGACTGAAGCTTTCTTT. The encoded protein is CASSLEGSGRTEAFF. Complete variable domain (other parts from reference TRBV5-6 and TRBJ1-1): DAGVTQSPTHLIKTRGQQVTLRCSPKSGHDTVSWYQQALGQGPQFIFQYYEEEERQRGNFPDRFSGHQFPNYSSELNVNALLLGDSALYLCASSLEGSGRTEAFFGQGTRLTVV.

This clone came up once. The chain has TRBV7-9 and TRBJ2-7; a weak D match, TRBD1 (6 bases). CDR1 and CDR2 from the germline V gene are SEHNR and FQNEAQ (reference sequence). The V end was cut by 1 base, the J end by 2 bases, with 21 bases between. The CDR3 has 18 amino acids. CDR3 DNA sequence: TGTGCCAGCAGCTTAGTTGGGGCCGGGACACCGATTCCCTACGAGCAGTACTTC. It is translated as CASSLVGAGTPIPYEQYF.

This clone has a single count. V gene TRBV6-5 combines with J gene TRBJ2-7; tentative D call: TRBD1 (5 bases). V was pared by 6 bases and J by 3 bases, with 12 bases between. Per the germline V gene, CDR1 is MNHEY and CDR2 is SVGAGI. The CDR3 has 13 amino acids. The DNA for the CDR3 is TGTGCCAGCAGCCCGACAGAATTCTACGAGCAGTACTTC. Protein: CASSPTEFYEQYF.

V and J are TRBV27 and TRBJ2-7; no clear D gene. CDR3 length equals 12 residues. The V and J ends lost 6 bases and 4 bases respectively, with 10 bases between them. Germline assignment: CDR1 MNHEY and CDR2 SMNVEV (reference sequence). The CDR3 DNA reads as TGTGCCAGCAGGAATTTGCGATACGAGCAGTACTTC. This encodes CASRNLRYEQYF.

CDR3 nucleotides: TGTGCCAGCAGCCGGCTTGGGGACAGTTCCTACGAGCAGTACTTC. Translated: CASSRLGDSSYEQYF. V and J are TRBV7-9 and TRBJ2-7; 7 bases line up with TRBD1. Germline CDR1 and CDR2: SEHNR and FQNEAQ (reference sequence). Trimming took 5 bases from V and 1 from J; bases not matched to a gene: 8. There are 15 residues in the CDR3. Complete variable domain (other parts from reference TRBV7-9 and TRBJ2-7): DTGVSQNPRHKITKRGQNVTFRCDPISEHNRLYWYRQTLGQGPEFLTYFQNEAQLEKSRLLSDRFSAERPKGSFSTLEIQRTEQGDSAMYLCASSRLGDSSYEQYFGPGTRLTVT.

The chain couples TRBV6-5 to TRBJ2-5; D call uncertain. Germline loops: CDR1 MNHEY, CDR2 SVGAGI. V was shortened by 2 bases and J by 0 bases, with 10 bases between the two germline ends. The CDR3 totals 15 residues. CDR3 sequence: CASSYLGGNQETQYF. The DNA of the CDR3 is TGTGCCAGCAGTTACCTCGGTGGCAACCAAGAGACCCAGTACTTC.

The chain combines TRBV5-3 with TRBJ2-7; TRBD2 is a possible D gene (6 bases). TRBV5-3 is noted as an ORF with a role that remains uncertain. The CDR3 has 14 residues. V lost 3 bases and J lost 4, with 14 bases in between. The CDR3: CARSSGSLNYEQYF. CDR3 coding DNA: TGTGCCAGAAGCTCCGGGAGCCTAAATTACGAGCAGTACTTC.

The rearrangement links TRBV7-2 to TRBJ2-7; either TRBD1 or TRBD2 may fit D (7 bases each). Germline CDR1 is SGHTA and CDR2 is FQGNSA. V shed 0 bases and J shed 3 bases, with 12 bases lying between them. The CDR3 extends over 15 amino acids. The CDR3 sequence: CASSLAQGGIYEQYF. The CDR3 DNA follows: TGTGCCAGCAGCTTAGCCCAGGGGGGGATCTACGAGCAGTACTTC.

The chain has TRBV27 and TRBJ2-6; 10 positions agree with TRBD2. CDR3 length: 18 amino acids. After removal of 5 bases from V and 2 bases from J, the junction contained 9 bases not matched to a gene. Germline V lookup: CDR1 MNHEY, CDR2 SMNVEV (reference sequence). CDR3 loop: CASSPIAGGSTGANVLTF. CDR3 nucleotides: TGTGCCAGCAGTCCCATAGCGGGGGGCAGCACTGGGGCCAACGTCCTGACTTTC.

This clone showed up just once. The DNA for the CDR3 is TGTGCCAGCAGTCACCAACTAGCGCACCCACCCTACGAGCAGTACTTC. Translation gives CASSHQLAHPPYEQYF. The chain couples TRBV27 to TRBJ2-7; 7 bases are shared with TRBD2. Germline V gives CDR1 MNHEY, CDR2 SMNVEV (reference sequence). The CDR3 has 16 residues. V was clipped by 5 bases and J by 2 bases; unmatched bases: 12.

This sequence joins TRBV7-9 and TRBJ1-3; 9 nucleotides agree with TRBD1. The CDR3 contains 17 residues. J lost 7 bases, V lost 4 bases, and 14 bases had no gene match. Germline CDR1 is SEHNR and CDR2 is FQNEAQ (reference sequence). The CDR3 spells CASSSTGGASRGNTIYF. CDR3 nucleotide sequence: TGTGCCAGCAGCTCTACAGGGGGCGCGAGTCGAGGGAACACCATATATTTT.

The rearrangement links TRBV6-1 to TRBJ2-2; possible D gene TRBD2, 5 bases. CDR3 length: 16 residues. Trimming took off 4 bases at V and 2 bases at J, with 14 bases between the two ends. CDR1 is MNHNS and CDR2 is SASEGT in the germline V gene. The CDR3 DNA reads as TGTGCCAGCAGTGCGACTGATCGGGGTAACACCGGGGAGCTGTTTTTT. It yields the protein CASSATDRGNTGELFF.

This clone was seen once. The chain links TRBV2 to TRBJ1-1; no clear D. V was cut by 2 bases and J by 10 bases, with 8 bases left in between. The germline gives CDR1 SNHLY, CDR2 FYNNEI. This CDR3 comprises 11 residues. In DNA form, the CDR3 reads TGTGCCAGCAGTGAAACGGTCTTAGCTTTCTTT. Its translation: CASSETVLAFF.